This T cell receptor (beta chain) comes out of a study of PD-L1 blockade in urothelial cancer. The wider study: Blood was analyzed 3 weeks (second dose) and 6 weeks after treatment start.

The time point: pretreatment peripheral blood. V was trimmed by 2 bases and J by 1 base, leaving 23 bases between them. Germline V gene sequence: CDR1 GTSNPN, CDR2 SVGIG (reference sequence). The CDR3 length is 18 residues. The repertoire was sequenced with immunoSEQ multiplex PCR; TCRdb's copy has only in-frame clones and lacks some. The sample shows about 74,000 clones, 75% to 90% of them seen only once. Here the sequenced sample was PBMCs, taken around atezolizumab (anti-PD-L1) treatment. The rearrangement links TRBV30 to TRBJ1-2; tentative D call: TRBD1 (5 bases). This TCR was sampled from a man aged 70-80 years with urothelial cancer. CDR3 in amino acids: CAWSHVGWAGLDNYGYTF. CDR3 nucleotide sequence: TGTGCCTGGAGTCACGTAGGCTGGGCAGGGCTGGATAACTATGGCTACACCTTC.